This record looks at one T cell receptor beta chain sequence and its context. Alongside a J-beta primer mix, a sample-barcoded 5' primer served in a second PCR lasting about 7 to 11 cycles. TCRdb redid the calling of the 5' RACE reads with MiXCR, one entry per CDR3 protein. The sample consists of roughly 2 million distinct CDR3 sequences, about 50% of them appearing once. The CDR3 loop spans 15 amino acids. Germline loops: CDR1 DFQATT, CDR2 SNEGSKA (reference sequence). The trim removed 5 bases at V and 0 bases at J, leaving 7 bases unmatched. These data originate in a study of blood T cells in healthy people across ages. At the level of the study: Template switching recovered approximately one barcoded beta molecule for every two T cells.

The V gene is TRBV20-1, the J gene TRBJ1-1; the match to TRBD1 covers 9 bases. The clonotype comes from a woman between 40 and 50 years old in good health. The specimen sequenced was blood. CDR3 sequence: CSAPTGGAMNTEAFF. CDR3 DNA sequence: TGCAGTGCTCCCACAGGGGGCGCAATGAACACTGAAGCTTTCTTT.